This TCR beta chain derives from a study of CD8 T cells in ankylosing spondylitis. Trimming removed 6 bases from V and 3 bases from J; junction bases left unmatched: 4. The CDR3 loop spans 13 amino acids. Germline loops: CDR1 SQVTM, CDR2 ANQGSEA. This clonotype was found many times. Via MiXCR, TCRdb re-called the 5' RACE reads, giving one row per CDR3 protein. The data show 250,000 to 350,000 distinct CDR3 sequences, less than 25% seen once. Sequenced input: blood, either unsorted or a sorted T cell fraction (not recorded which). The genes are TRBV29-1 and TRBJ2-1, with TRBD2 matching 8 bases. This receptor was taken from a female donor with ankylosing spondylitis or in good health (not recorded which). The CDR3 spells CSVTSGIYNEQFF. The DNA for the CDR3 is TGCAGCGTAACTAGCGGCATCTACAATGAGCAGTTCTTC.